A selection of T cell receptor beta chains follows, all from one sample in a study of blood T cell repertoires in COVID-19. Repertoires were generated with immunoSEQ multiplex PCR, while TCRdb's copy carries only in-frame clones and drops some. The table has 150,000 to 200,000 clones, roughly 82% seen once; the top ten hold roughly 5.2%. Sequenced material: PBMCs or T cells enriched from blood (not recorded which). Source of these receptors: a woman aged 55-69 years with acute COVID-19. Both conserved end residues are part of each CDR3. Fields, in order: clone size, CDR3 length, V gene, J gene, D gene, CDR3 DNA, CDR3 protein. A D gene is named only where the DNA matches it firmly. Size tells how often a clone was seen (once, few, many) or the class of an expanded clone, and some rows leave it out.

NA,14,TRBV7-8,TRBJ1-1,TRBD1,TGTGCCAGCAGCTTTCGGACAGGGAACACTGAAGCTTTCTTT,CASSFRTGNTEAFF
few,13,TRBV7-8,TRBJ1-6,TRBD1,TGTGCCAGTCAGGGACAGGCCAATTCACCCCTCCACTTT,CASQGQANSPLHF
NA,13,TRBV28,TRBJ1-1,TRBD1,TGTGCCAGCTCGGGACAGGGTTACACTGAAGCTTTCTTT,CASSGQGYTEAFF
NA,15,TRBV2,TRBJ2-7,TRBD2,TGTGCCAGCAGTGACCTAGCGGGAAACCCCTACGAGCAGTACTTC,CASSDLAGNPYEQYF
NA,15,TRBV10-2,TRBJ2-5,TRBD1,TGCGCCAGCAGGCCTGACAGGGGGCTTGGAGAGACCCAGTACTTC,CASRPDRGLGETQYF
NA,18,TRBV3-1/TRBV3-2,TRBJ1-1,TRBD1,TGTGCCAGCAGCCCCTGGACAGGGGTAACCCAACGACACACTGAAGCTTTCTTT,CASSPWTGVTQRHTEAFF
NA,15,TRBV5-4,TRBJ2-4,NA,TGTGCCAGCAGCTTGGGAGGGGGTGGCAAAAACATTCAGTACTTC,CASSLGGGGKNIQYF
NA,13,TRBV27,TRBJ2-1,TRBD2,TGTGCCACCTCGGGGGGGTCTTACAATGAGCAGTTCTTC,CATSGGSYNEQFF
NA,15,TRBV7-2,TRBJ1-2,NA,TGTGCCAGCAGCCCCTGGGGGGAGGCGGCGTATGGCTACACCTTC,CASSPWGEAAYGYTF
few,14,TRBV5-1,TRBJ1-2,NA,TGCGCCAGCAGCCGCCCCGGGGGGGGCTATGGCTACACCTTC,CASSRPGGGYGYTF
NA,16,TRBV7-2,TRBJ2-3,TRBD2,TGTGCCAGCAGCGCACTAGCGGGAGGAGGGACAGATACGCAGTATTTT,CASSALAGGGTDTQYF
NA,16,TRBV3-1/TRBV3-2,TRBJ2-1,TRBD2,TGTGCCAGCAGCCAAGTACTAGCGCGCTCCTACAATGAGCAGTTCTTC,CASSQVLARSYNEQFF
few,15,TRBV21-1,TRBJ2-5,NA,TGTGCCAGCAGCAAAAATGGAGCGGACCAAGAGACCCAGTACTTC,CASSKNGADQETQYF
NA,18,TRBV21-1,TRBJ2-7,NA,TGTGCCAGCAGTATTCCACGCGGGACTAGCGGTAAGGTCAGGGCAGTATACTTC,CASSIPRGTSGKVRAVYF
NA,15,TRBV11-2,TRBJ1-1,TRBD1,TGTGCCAGCAGCTTAGGCGGGACAGGGAACACTGAAGCTTTCTTT,CASSLGGTGNTEAFF
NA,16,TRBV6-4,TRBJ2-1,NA,TGTGCCAGCAGTGATGGCTTTGGGACACCGTACAATGAGCAGTTCTTC,CASSDGFGTPYNEQFF
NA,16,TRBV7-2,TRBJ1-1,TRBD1,TGTGCCAGCAGCTCGACCCCAGGGACAGGAATCACTGAAGCTTTCTTT,CASSSTPGTGITEAFF
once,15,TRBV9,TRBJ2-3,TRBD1,TGTGCCAGCAGCCCCGACAGGGGTAGCACAGATACGCAGTATTTT,CASSPDRGSTDTQYF
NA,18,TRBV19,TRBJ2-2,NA,TGTGCCAGTAGACAGGACCCGGGACTCCTACTACCCACCGGGGAGCTGTTTTTT,CASRQDPGLLLPTGELFF
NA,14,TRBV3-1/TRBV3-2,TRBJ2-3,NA,TGTGCCAGCAGCCAATTGGCTAGCGCGGATACGCAGTATTTT,CASSQLASADTQYF
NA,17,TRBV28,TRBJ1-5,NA,TGTGCCAGCAGCCCCTTAAGGAACAGTTTCGGCAATCAGCCCCAGCATTTT,CASSPLRNSFGNQPQHF
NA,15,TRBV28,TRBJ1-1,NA,TGTGCCAGCACTTCTAGGAGCATCACGAGCACTGAAGCTTTCTTT,CASTSRSITSTEAFF
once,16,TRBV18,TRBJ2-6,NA,TGTGCCAGCTCACCTCGAGGAGGGAGTGGGGCCAACGTCCTGACTTTC,CASSPRGGSGANVLTF
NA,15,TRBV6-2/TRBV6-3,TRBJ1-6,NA,TGTGCCAGCAGTTCGTATCGGTCGGTGGATTCACCCCTCCACTTT,CASSSYRSVDSPLHF
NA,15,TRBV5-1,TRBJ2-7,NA,TGCGCCAGCAGCTTGGAAGGGGACACCCGTGGGGAGCAGTACTTC,CASSLEGDTRGEQYF
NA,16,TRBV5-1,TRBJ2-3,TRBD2,TGCGCCAGCAGCTTGCCCCGGGGGGGCCTATCAGATACGCAGTATTTT,CASSLPRGGLSDTQYF
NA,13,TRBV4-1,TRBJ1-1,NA,TGCGCCAGCAGAGGAGGACCGAACACTGAAGCTTTCTTT,CASRGGPNTEAFF
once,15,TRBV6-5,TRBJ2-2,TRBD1,TGTGCCAGCAGTCAGACAGGGGGCCAGACCGGGGAGCTGTTTTTT,CASSQTGGQTGELFF
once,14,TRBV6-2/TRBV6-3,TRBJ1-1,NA,TGTGCCAGCAGCTCTATCGGGGGTCCGGCTGAAGCTTTCTTT,CASSSIGGPAEAFF
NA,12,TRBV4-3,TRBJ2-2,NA,TGCGCCAGCAGCCGGACAGGCGGGGAGCTATTTTTT,CASSRTGGELFF
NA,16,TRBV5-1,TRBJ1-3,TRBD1,TGCGCCAGCAGTTCCGGGACAGGGGACTCTGGAAACACCATATATTTT,CASSSGTGDSGNTIYF
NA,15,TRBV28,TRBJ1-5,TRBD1,TGTGCCAGCAGTCCGGGACAGGCGGGCAATCAGCCCCAGCATTTT,CASSPGQAGNQPQHF
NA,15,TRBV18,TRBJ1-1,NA,TGTGCCAGCTCACCGCTTTCGAACAGGGACACTGAAGCTTTCTTT,CASSPLSNRDTEAFF
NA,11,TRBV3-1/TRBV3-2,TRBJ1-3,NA,TGTGCCAGCAGCCAACGTAGCACCATATATTTT,CASSQRSTIYF
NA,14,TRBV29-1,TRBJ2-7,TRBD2,TGCAGCGTTGGAACAGGTTTTCTAGCGGCCGAGCAGTACTTC,CSVGTGFLAAEQYF
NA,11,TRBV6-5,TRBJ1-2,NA,TGTGCCAGCAAAGACTTATATGGCTACACCTTC,CASKDLYGYTF
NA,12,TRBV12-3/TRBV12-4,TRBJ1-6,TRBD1,TGTGCCAGCAGTCCCGGACAGGGGATCCTCCACTTT,CASSPGQGILHF
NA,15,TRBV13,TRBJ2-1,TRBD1,TGTGCCAGCAGCCTGACAGGGAGCTCCTACAATGAGCAGTTCTTC,CASSLTGSSYNEQFF
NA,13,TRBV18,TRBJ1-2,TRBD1,TGTGCCAGCTCACCTGGGACAGGACATGGCTACACCTTC,CASSPGTGHGYTF
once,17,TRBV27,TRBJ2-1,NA,TGTGCCAGCGGGCGCGTGAGGCAGGGAAGCTCCTACAATGAGCAGTTCTTC,CASGRVRQGSSYNEQFF
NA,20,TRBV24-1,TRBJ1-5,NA,TGTGCCACCAGTGATTTGAATCGTCCAAGTCTTATACATAGCAATCAGCCCCAGCATTTT,CATSDLNRPSLIHSNQPQHF
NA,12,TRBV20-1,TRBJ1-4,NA,TGCAGTGCTAGTTCGGGAGGCGAAAAACTGTTTTTT,CSASSGGEKLFF
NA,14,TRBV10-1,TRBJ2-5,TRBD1,TGCGCCAGCAGTGAGTCGACAGGGCAAGAGACCCAGTACTTC,CASSESTGQETQYF
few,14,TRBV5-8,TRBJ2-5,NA,TGTGCCAGCAGCCCGCGGACATACCAAGAGACCCAGTACTTC,CASSPRTYQETQYF
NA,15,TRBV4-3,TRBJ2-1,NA,TGCGCCAGCAGTGAGGCGCTAGGAACCTACAATGAGCAGTTCTTC,CASSEALGTYNEQFF
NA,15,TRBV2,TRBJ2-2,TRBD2,TGTGCCAGCAGTGTACCGGGGGGGAACACCGGGGAGCTGTTTTTT,CASSVPGGNTGELFF